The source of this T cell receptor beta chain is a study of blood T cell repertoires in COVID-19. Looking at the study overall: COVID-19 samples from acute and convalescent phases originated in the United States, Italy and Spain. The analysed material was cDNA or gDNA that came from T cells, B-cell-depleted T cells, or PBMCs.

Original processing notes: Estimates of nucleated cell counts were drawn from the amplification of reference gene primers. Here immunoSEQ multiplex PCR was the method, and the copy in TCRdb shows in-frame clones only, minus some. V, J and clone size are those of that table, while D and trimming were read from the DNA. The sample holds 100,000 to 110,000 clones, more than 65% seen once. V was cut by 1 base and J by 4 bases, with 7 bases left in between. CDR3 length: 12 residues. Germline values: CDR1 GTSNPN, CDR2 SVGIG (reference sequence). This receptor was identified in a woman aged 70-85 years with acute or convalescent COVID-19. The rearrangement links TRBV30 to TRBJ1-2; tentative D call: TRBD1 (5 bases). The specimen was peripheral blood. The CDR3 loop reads CAWSGGSYGYTF. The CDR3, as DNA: TGTGCCTGGAGTGGGGGCTCCTATGGCTACACCTTC. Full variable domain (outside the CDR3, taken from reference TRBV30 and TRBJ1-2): SQTIHQWPATLVQPVGSPLSLECTVEGTSNPNLYWYRQAAGRGLQLLFYSVGIGQISSEVPQNLSASRPQDRQFILSSKKLLLSDSGFYLCAWSGGSYGYTFGSGTRLTVV.